This T cell receptor beta chain emerged from a study of naive and memory T cell subsets. Notes on the study in general: Clonotypes are single alpha or beta chains, not paired receptors. Especially in CD8 cells, naive repertoires contained a few larger clonotypes, possibly CD45RA-re-expressing memory cells.

The CDR3 spans 14 residues. The V end was cut by 5 bases, the J end by 1 base, with 11 bases between. Cells stained for CD3, CD4, CD8, CD45RA, CD27 and viability were sorted into four CD45RA/CD27 subsets. Both TRBC1 and TRBC2 were covered by a beta constant-region primer of two equimolar oligonucleotides. TCRdb recomputed calls from the UMI-ligation and nested PCR reads with MiXCR, one row per CDR3 protein. Among roughly 140,000 distinct CDR3 sequences listed, approximately 15% were seen once. With respect to this clonotype: Its target is unknown.

The genes are TRBV12-3 or TRBV12-4 and TRBJ2-5; weak D call: TRBD2 (6 bases). What was sequenced was naive CD4+ T cells from blood. The sequence derives from a human donor in good health. DNA for the CDR3: TGTGCCAGCAGTGAAATTAGCGGCCAAGAGACCCAGTACTTC. It translates to CASSEISGQETQYF.